The subject of this entry is one TCR beta chain. The target antigen is unknown. CD45RO+ cells were combined with CCR7-negative CD45RA+ TemRA cells to form CD8 memory. This entry comes from a study of shared clonotypes between healthy human individuals. Study processing details: Junction-only immunoSEQ data arrived without quality scores, meaning filtering differed. The repertoire was sequenced with immunoSEQ multiplex PCR; TCRdb's copy has only in-frame clones and lacks some. V and J calls and clone size are given by that table; D and trimming were obtained from the DNA. The table has around 370,000 clones, about 96% seen once. There are 15 residues in the CDR3. The ends were cut back, 1 base at V and 2 bases at J, with 9 bases in the middle. Germline V gene data show CDR1 as MDHEN and CDR2 as SYDVKM. General study points: Sampling covered nothing but blood. Tissue TCR repertoires likely differ from those found in blood.

This clonotype was sampled from a man between 25 and 39 years old in good health. V gene TRBV28 combines with J gene TRBJ1-3, with D perhaps TRBD1 (5 bases). The sample taken for sequencing was memory CD8+ T cells sorted from blood. Specified subset: CD45RO+ cells pooled with CCR7-negative TemRA cells. The DNA for the CDR3 is TGTGCCAGCAGTTTATTTGGGGGGGCTGGAAACACCATATATTTT. Encoded protein: CASSLFGGAGNTIYF.